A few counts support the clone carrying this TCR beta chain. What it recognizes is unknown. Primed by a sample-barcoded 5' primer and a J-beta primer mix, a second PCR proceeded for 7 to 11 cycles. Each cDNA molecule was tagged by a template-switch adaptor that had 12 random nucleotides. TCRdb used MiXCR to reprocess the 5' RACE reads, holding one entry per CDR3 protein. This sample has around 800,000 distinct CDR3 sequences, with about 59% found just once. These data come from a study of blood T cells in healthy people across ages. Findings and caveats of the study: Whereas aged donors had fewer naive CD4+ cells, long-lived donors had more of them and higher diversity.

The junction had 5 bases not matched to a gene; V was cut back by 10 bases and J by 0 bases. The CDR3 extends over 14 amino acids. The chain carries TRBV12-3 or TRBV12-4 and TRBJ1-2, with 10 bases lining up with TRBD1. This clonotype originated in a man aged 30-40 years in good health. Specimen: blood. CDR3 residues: CATMGQGTNYGYTF. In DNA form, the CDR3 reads TGTGCCACTATGGGACAGGGGACTAACTATGGCTACACCTTC.